The present T cell receptor beta chain was sequenced within a study of blood T cell repertoires in COVID-19. The overall study: Researchers got acute and convalescent COVID-19 samples from the United States, Italy and Spain. Sample material is recorded as cDNA or gDNA derived from T cells, B-cell-depleted T cells, or PBMCs.

In the original processing: Estimation of nucleated cell counts was performed using reference gene primer amplification. Assay: immunoSEQ multiplex PCR; the TCRdb copy retains only in-frame clones and omits some. V and J calls and clone size are as listed in that table; D and trimming were resolved from the DNA. This table holds about 220,000 clones, around 82% found once. J gave up 4 bases and V 7 bases, and 3 bases lay outside the gene matches. The CDR3 totals 12 residues. Germline V lookup: CDR1 ENHRY, CDR2 SYGVKD. The sequence came from a woman aged 70 to 79 with acute or convalescent COVID-19. The V and J genes are TRBV10-3 and TRBJ2-7; TRBD1 agrees at 8 bases. The sequencing sample was made of peripheral blood. The chain's CDR3 is CAIKGQEYEQYF. The CDR3 DNA is TGTGCCATCAAGGGACAGGAGTACGAGCAGTACTTC.